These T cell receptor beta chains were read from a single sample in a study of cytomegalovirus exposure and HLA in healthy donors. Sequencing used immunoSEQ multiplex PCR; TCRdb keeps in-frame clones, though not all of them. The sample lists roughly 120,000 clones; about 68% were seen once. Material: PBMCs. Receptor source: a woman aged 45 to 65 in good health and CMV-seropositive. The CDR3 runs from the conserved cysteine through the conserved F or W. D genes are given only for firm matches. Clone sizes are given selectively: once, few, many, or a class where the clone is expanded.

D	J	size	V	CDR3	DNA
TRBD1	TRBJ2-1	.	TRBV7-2	CASSLRQGARNEQFF	TGTGCCAGCAGCTTAAGACAGGGGGCTCGCAATGAGCAGTTCTTC
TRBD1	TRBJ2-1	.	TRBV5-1	CASSLEGQSYNEQFF	TGCGCCAGCAGCTTGGAGGGACAGAGCTACAATGAGCAGTTCTTC
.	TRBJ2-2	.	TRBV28	CASSYQGIANTGELFF	TGTGCCAGCAGTTATCAGGGAATCGCGAACACCGGGGAGCTGTTTTTT
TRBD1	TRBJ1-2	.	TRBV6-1	CASSEGLGTGGGYTF	TGTGCCAGCAGTGAAGGTCTCGGGACAGGGGGAGGCTACACCTTC
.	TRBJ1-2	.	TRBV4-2	CASSLLGTDYGYTF	TGTGCCAGCAGCCTTCTCGGGACTGACTATGGCTACACCTTC
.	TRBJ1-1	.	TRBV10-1	CASSESPGEAFF	TGCGCCAGCAGTGAGTCACCGGGTGAAGCTTTCTTT
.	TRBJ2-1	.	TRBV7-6	CASSPGTLSSYNEQFF	TGTGCCAGCAGCCCCGGGACTCTTAGCTCCTACAATGAGCAGTTCTTC
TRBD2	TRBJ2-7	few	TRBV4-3	CASSKGRQGGSSYEQYF	TGCGCCAGCAGCAAGGGCCGTCAGGGAGGGAGCTCCTACGAGCAGTACTTC
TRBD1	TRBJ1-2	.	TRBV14	CASSLTGGNYGYTF	TGTGCCAGCAGCCTGACAGGGGGCAACTATGGCTACACCTTC
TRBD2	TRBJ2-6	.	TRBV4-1	CASSQDSGLAFGANVLTF	TGCGCCAGCAGCCAAGATTCGGGACTAGCATTTGGGGCCAACGTCCTGACTTTC
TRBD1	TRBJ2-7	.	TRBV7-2	CASSAQTGRGDEQYF	TGTGCCAGCAGCGCACAGACAGGGCGCGGCGACGAGCAGTACTTC
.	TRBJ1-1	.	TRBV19	CASTTQDLNTEAFF	TGTGCCAGTACCACACAGGACCTCAACACTGAAGCTTTCTTT
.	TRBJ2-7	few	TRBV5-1	CASSLAPVPRGLNEQYF	TGCGCCAGCAGCTTGGCCCCTGTCCCGAGGGGGTTGAACGAGCAGTACTTC
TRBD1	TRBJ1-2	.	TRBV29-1	CSVDLGQGKNGYTF	TGCAGCGTTGATCTCGGACAGGGGAAGAATGGCTACACCTTC
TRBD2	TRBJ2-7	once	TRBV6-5	CASSQTSGAVGEQYF	TGTGCCAGCAGTCAGACTAGCGGGGCCGTGGGCGAGCAGTACTTC
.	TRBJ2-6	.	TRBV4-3	CASSPGDRSGANVLTF	TGCGCCAGCAGCCCCGGAGACAGGTCTGGGGCCAACGTCCTGACTTTC
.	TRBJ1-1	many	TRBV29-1	CSVSLFNEAFF	TGCAGCGTTTCCCTCTTTAATGAAGCTTTCTTT
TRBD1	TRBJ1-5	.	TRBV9	CASSAGTDNQPQHF	TGTGCCAGCAGCGCCGGGACAGACAATCAGCCCCAGCATTTT
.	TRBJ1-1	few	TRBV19	CASSISLQVLAPDTEAFF	TGTGCCAGTAGTATATCCCTCCAAGTTCTCGCGCCCGACACTGAAGCTTTCTTT
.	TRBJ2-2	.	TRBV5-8	CASSLGPRETHTGELFF	TGTGCCAGCAGCTTGGGTCCCCGGGAGACCCACACCGGGGAGCTGTTTTTT
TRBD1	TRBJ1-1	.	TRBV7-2	CASSLATGVNTEAFF	TGTGCCAGCAGCTTAGCGACAGGGGTGAACACTGAAGCTTTCTTT
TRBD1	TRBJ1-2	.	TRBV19	CASRDRYYGYTF	TGTGCCAGCCGGGACAGGTACTATGGCTACACCTTC
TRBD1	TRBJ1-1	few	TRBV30	CAWNRGLNTEAFF	TGTGCCTGGAACAGGGGCTTGAACACTGAAGCTTTCTTT
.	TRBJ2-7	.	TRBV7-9	CASSFQGNSYEQYF	TGTGCCAGCAGCTTTCAGGGAAACTCCTACGAGCAGTACTTC
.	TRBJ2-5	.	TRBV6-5	CASSFRDTGTETQYF	TGTGCCAGCAGTTTCCGGGACACCGGTACAGAGACCCAGTACTTC
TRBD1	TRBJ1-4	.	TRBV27	CASSLLGQGGGKLFF	TGTGCCAGCAGTTTATTAGGACAGGGGGGGGGAAAACTGTTTTTT
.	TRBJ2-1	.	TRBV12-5	CASGLREQGEQFF	TGTGCTAGTGGTTTGCGGGAGCAAGGTGAGCAGTTCTTC
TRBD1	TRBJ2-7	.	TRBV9	CASGTGFEQYF	TGTGCCAGCGGGACAGGGTTCGAGCAGTACTTC
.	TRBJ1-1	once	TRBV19	CASADTLSTEAFF	TGTGCCAGTGCGGACACCCTGAGCACTGAAGCTTTCTTT
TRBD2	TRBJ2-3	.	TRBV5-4	CASSPSGGWTDTQYF	TGTGCCAGCAGCCCTAGCGGGGGGTGGACAGATACGCAGTATTTT
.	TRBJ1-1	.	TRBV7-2	CASSLVSGMNTEAFF	TGTGCCAGCAGCTTAGTGTCCGGGATGAACACTGAAGCTTTCTTT
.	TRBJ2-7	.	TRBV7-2	CASSSTAKDEQYF	TGTGCCAGCAGCTCTACCGCTAAAGACGAGCAGTACTTC
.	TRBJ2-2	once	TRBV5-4	CASSNGQGGINTGELFF	TGTGCCAGCAGCAACGGCCAGGGGGGAATAAACACCGGGGAGCTGTTTTTT
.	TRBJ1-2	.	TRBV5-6	CASSSGPGTNYGYTF	TGTGCCAGCAGCTCTGGACCGGGGACTAACTATGGCTACACCTTC
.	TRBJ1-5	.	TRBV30	CAWSGGRNQPQHF	TGTGCCTGGAGCGGAGGGCGCAATCAGCCCCAGCATTTT